The following is a T cell receptor (beta chain) sequence with its context. The antigen is undetermined. These data originate in a study of OX40 agonist ivuxolimab in advanced cancers. Study overall: Of mixed ages from about 20 to 80 and averaging around 60 years, the group was 65% to 85% male. A partial response was reached by three patients: one with hepatocellular carcinoma and two with cutaneous melanoma. Study-level points and caveats: Expanded clones tended on average to be more numerous among CD8+ T cells than CD4+.

This CDR3 is built from 14 residues. The germline CDR1 and CDR2 sequences are ENHRY and SYGVKD. Trimming pared 4 bases from V and 2 bases from J, leaving 12 bases between. Sequencing was performed with immunoSEQ multiplex PCR; in TCRdb, only in-frame clones are kept and a portion is missing. The sample contains roughly 67,000 clones, 84% of which appear only once. The sample was CD4+ or CD8+ T cells sorted from blood, taken in a trial of the OX40 agonist ivuxolimab. The chain combines TRBV10-3 with TRBJ2-7, with a tentative D call TRBD2 (7 bases). This receptor was obtained from an adult with an advanced solid tumor such as melanoma, head and neck, liver or kidney cancer. Written as DNA, the CDR3 is TGTGCCATCAGTGGGGGGGGCACCCCCTACGAGCAGTACTTC. Its protein is CAISGGGTPYEQYF.